This T cell receptor (beta chain) was observed in a study of monozygotic twins with inflammatory bowel disease (dated by TCRdb to between 2018 and 2021). About the study as a whole: The full study comprised around 28 monozygotic twin pairs: nine German pairs (four IBD-concordant, five IBD-discordant) and 19 IBD-discordant Danish pairs. Each individual had, on average, about 151 000 unique TCRalpha sequences and 181 000 unique TCRbeta sequences available for analysis. Disease-associated traits were sought mainly through comparisons between IBD patients and their genetically identical healthy co-twins within discordant pairs.

The paper's findings and limits, for the study overall: No single strong signal or clonotype linked to IBD turned up in the results, so the idea that one exists was not supported. A decrease in TCRbeta repertoire diversity, as measured by inverse Simpson index, was observed in IBD patients compared with their healthy co-twins. Fewer clonotypes were shared with other individuals by IBD patients than by healthy twins, most markedly in patients showing signs of disease activity. Because patients received different immunosuppressive treatments, the repertoires may have picked up extra background noise and variability between individuals. Concordant and discordant twins showed no difference in repertoire similarity, possibly because of limited statistical power. Different T cell subtypes could not be distinguished in the analysis.

Details on this clonotype: No antigen is known for it.

Library method: 5' RACE. Each TCR library was prepared from about 3,300 ng of total RNA. cDNA was synthesized with SMARTScribe reverse transcriptase in eight separate reactions per sample. During cDNA synthesis, template switching was used to introduce unique molecular identifiers that contained a 6-nucleotide sample barcode. TCRalpha and TCRbeta cDNA was amplified in two nested PCRs of about 17 and 10 cycles, and bead purification was carried out after each PCR. Before amplification, cDNA was treated with uracil DNA-glycosylase and purified using the QIAquick PCR purification kit. The second PCR was the step at which Illumina TruSeq-compatible adapters and sample-specific barcodes were added. Library quality and concentration were assessed using TapeStation and Qubit, and about 5 ng of each library was pooled. Sequencing of the pooled libraries was done on an Illumina HiSeq2500 single-index Rapid Run using custom sequencing primers and 2 x 100 bp reads. Per the authors' processing: PCR and sequencing errors were corrected by UMI-based consensus assembly using MiGEC version 1.2.6. MiXCR version 2.1.1 handled V(D)J alignment, clonotype assembly and CDR3 extraction. Gene usage, clonotype sharing and MAIT/NKT TCR abundance were normalised by analysing the top 1000, 10 000 and 20 000 clonotypes per sample. After downsampling to 27 000 UMIs, diversity was calculated as the inverse Simpson index using the vegan R package. Statistical testing used paired Mann-Whitney U tests on the discordant twin pairs and applied Benjamini-Hochberg correction for multiple testing. TCRdb reprocessed the reads and lists each CDR3 protein sequence as a single entry, with no DNA. The V and J calls, along with clone size, are taken from TCRdb and not from the paper's own processing. The table kept for this sample lists approximately 330,000 distinct CDR3 sequences. The top ten clones comprise roughly 2% of the sample.

An approximately 2.5 ml peripheral blood sample was drawn into PAXgene tubes per donor and stored at -80°C. Without T cell sorting, total RNA was isolated from whole blood using the PAXgene blood miRNA kit on an automated QIAcube. Peripheral blood from monozygotic twin pairs concordant or discordant for inflammatory bowel disease was subjected to deep TCRalpha and TCRbeta repertoire profiling with unique molecular barcoding. Smoking habits were recorded for all twin pairs, and each individual was classified as a current, former or never smoker. The TCR originated in a human donor with ulcerative colitis or Crohn's disease, or a healthy co-twin of an affected twin (not recorded which). Sequencing used blood.

The CDR3 corresponds to CASSLGTGHTYEQYF. Recombination joined TRBV11-2 with TRBJ2-7; as DNA is missing, the TRBD1 call by TCRdb cannot be tested. As encoded in the germline V gene, CDR1 is SGHAT while CDR2 is FQNNGV. Counted from cysteine to phenylalanine, this CDR3 has 15 amino acids. DNA is not recorded here.